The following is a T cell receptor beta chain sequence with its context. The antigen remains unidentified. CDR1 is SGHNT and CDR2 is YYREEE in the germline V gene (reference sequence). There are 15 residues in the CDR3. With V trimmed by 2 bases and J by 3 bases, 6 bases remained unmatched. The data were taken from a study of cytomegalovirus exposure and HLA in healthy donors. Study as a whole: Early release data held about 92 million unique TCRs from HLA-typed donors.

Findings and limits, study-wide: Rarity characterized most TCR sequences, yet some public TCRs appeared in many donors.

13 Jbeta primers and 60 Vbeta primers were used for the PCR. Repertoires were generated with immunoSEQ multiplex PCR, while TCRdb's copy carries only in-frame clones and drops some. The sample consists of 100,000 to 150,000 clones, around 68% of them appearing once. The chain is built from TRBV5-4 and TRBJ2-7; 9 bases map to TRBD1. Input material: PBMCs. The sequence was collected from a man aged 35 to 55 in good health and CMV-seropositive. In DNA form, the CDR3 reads TGTGCCAGCAGCTTAGGACAGGGGTTCAACTACGAGCAGTACTTC. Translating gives CASSLGQGFNYEQYF.